This TCR beta chain was retrieved from a study of blood T cell repertoires in COVID-19. In the study overall: Sources were T cells, B-cell-depleted T cells, or PBMCs; the material itself was cDNA or gDNA.

Participant ages covered roughly 18 to 89 years across approximately 25 US areas. Assignment of participants to cohorts was predicated upon participant-reported clinical history. The assay was immunoSEQ multiplex PCR, and TCRdb's table has in-frame clones only and misses some. The sample lists 250,000 to 400,000 clones, around 84% occurring once. The CDR3 sequence is 14 residues long. V was pared by 2 bases and J by 2 bases, with 8 bases between. Germline V CDR1 and CDR2: LGHDT, YNNKEL (reference sequence). Sample: PBMCs or T cells enriched from blood (not recorded which). The chain couples TRBV3-1 (or the pseudogene TRBV3-2) to TRBJ2-3; D unclear. The TCR sequence derives from a woman under 40 who had been exposed to COVID-19. CDR3 loop: CASSQPIYTDTQYF. CDR3 bases: TGTGCCAGCAGCCAACCTATCTACACAGATACGCAGTATTTT.